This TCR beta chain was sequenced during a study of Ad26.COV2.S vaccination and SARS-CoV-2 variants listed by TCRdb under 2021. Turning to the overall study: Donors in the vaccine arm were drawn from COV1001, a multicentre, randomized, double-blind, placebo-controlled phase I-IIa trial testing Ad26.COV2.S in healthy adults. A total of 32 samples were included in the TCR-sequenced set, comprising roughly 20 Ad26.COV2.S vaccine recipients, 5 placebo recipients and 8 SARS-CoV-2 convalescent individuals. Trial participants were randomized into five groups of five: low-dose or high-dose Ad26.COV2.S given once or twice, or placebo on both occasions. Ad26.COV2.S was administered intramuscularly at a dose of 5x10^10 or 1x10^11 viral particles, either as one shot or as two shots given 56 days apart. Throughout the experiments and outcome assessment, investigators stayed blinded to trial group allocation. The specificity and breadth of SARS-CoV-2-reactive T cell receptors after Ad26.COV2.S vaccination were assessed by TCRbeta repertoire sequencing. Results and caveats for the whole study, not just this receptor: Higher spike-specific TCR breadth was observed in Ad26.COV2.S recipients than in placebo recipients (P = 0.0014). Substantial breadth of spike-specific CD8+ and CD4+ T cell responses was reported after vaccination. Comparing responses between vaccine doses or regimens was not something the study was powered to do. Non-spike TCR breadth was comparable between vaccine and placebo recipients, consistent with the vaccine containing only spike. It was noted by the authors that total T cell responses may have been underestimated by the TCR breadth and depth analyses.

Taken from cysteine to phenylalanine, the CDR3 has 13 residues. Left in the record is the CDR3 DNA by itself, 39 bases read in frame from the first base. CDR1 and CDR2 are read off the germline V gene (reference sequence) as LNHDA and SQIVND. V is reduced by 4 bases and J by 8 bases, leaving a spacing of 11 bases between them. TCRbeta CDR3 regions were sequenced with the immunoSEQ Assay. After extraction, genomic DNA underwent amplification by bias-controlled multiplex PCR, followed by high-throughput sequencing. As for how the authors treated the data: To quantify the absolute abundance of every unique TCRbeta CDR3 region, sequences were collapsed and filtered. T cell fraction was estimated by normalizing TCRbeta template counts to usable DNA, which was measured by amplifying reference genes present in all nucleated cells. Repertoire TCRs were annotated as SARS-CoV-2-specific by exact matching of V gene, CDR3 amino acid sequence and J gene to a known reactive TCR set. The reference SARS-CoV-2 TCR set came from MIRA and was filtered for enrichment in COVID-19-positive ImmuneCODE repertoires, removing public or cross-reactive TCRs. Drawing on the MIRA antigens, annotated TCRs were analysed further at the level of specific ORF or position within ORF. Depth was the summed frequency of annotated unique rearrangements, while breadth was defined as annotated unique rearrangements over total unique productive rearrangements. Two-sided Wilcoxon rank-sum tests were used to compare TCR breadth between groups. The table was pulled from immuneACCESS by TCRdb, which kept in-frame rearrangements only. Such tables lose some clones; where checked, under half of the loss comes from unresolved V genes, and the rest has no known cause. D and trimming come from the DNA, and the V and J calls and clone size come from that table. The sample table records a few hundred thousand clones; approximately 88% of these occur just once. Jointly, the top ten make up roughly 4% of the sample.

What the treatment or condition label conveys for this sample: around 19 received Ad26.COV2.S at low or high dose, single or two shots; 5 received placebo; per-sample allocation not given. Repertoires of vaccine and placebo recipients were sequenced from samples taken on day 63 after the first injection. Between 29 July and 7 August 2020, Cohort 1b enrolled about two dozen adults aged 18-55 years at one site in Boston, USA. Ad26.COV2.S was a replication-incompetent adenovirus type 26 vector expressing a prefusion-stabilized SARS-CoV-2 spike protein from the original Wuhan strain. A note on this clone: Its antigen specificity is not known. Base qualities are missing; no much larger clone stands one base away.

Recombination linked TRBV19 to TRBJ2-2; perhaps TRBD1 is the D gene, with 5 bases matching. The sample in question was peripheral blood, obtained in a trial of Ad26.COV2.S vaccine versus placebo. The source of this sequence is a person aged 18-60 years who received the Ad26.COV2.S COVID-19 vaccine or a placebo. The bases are TGTGCCAGTAGTAGACAGTTGTCTGGGGAGCTGTTTTTT. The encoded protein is CASSRQLSGELFF.